The 25 T cell receptor beta chains reported below all come from one sample, sequenced in a study of T cell changes during pregnancy in multiple sclerosis. Produced via immunoSEQ multiplex PCR; TCRdb's table is partial and in-frame only. This table has 70,000 to 90,000 clones, about 93% appearing once. Specimen: peripheral blood, collected in the second trimester of pregnancy. Source of these receptors: a female donor in good health, enrolled as a control in a pregnancy study.

The rearrangement joins TRBV15 to TRBJ2-7; D not certain. The CDR3 consists of 15 residues. With 0 bases removed from V and 4 bases from J, the gap between germline ends came to 13 bases. Germline CDR1 is LNHNV and CDR2 is YYDKDF (reference sequence). CDR3 sequence reads: CATSRDSGRGYEQYF. The CDR3 bases are TGTGCCACCAGCAGAGATTCCGGCAGAGGATACGAGCAGTACTTC. The full variable domain, completed using reference TRBV15 and TRBJ2-7, is DAMVIQNPRYQVTQFGKPVTLSCSQTLNHNVMYWYQQKSSQAPKLLFHYYDKDFNNEADTPDNFQSRRPNTSFCFLDIRSPGLGDTAMYLCATSRDSGRGYEQYFGPGTRLTVT.

The table lists this clone with a count of one. V and J are TRBV6-5 and TRBJ1-3; D is undetermined. Deletions cut 2 bases from V and 4 bases from J, with 15 bases between. Germline V CDR1 and CDR2: MNHEY, SVGAGI. This CDR3 has 16 residues. The CDR3 spells CASSYQDIGEGNTIYF. In DNA form, the CDR3 reads TGTGCCAGCAGTTACCAAGATATAGGAGAAGGAAACACCATATATTTT.

This clone was counted once. The chain carries TRBV9 and TRBJ1-1, with 7 bases lining up with TRBD1. Germline V gene sequence: CDR1 SGDLS, CDR2 YYNGEE. V trimming: 4 bases; J trimming: 2 bases; junction bases outside the gene matches: 8. The CDR3 extends over 15 amino acids. The CDR3 protein is CASSQGVVKNTEAFF. The CDR3 bases are TGTGCCAGCAGCCAGGGGGTGGTAAAAAACACTGAAGCTTTCTTT.

This chain uses TRBV27 with TRBJ2-7, with D perhaps TRBD1 (5 bases). Germline assignment: CDR1 MNHEY and CDR2 SMNVEV (reference sequence). With 3 bases removed from V and 0 bases from J, the gap between germline ends came to 9 bases. The CDR3 contains 14 residues. The DNA of the CDR3 is TGTGCCAGCAGTTTGCAGGGTTCCTCCTACGAGCAGTACTTC. Translation: CASSLQGSSYEQYF.

This clone was counted once. The chain uses TRBV27 and TRBJ2-3; 7 nucleotides align to TRBD2. This CDR3 has 13 residues. CDR1 is MNHEY, CDR2 SMNVEV, per germline (reference sequence). The J segment lost 6 bases and the V segment lost 4 bases, leaving 4 bases of the junction unmatched. The CDR3 nucleotides are TGTGCCAGCAGTTCGCGGACTAGGGATACGCAGTATTTT. It is translated as CASSSRTRDTQYF.

V usage is TRBV5-1 and J usage is TRBJ2-7, with 8 bases matching TRBD1. V dropped 4 bases and J dropped 0; count of bases not matched to a gene: 9. Germline CDR1 SGHRS, CDR2 YFSETQ. This CDR3 has 16 residues. CDR3 sequence (DNA): TGCGCCAGCAGCCCCGGACAGGGAATGATCTCCTACGAGCAGTACTTC. Amino acid sequence: CASSPGQGMISYEQYF.

The chain employs TRBV27 and TRBJ1-5; 9 bases fit TRBD1. The CDR3 sequence is 14 residues long. Germline loops: CDR1 MNHEY, CDR2 SMNVEV (reference sequence). Trimming took 6 bases from V and 8 from J; bases not matched to a gene: 8. CDR3 in amino acids: CASRIRQGVKPQHF. CDR3 nucleotides: TGTGCCAGCAGGATACGACAGGGGGTGAAGCCCCAGCATTTT.

This clone was found once. The V call is TRBV27, the J call TRBJ1-6; D might be TRBD1 (5 bases). In germline, CDR1 is MNHEY, CDR2 SMNVEV (reference sequence). Trimming left V 5 bases short and J 6 bases short, with 14 bases between. CDR3 length: 15 amino acids. CDR3 coding DNA: TGTGCCAGCAGTAGCCCCGACAGCTTTAATTCACCCCTCCACTTT. Translation: CASSSPDSFNSPLHF.

The chain employs TRBV6-5 and TRBJ1-2; 8 positions match TRBD1. Germline loops: CDR1 MNHEY, CDR2 SVGAGI. The CDR3 is 15 residues long. V trimming: 6 bases; J trimming: 4 bases; junction bases outside the gene matches: 10. The CDR3 is CASSPGQEIFYGYTF. The DNA for the CDR3 is TGTGCCAGCAGCCCGGGACAGGAGATTTTCTATGGCTACACCTTC.

This rearrangement joins TRBV6-1 to TRBJ1-3, with 8 bases fitting TRBD1. The CDR3 consists of 17 residues. J was trimmed by 0 bases and V by 3 bases; bases with no gene match: 7. The germline CDR1 and CDR2 sequences are MNHNS and SASEGT. CDR3 loop: CASSDGRTGRSGNTIYF. The CDR3 nucleotides are TGTGCCAGCAGTGATGGCAGGACAGGGCGCTCTGGAAACACCATATATTTT.

The V call is TRBV9, the J call TRBJ1-2, with D maybe TRBD1 (6 bases). Germline V CDR1 and CDR2: SGDLS, YYNGEE. The CDR3 sequence is 15 residues long. The ends were cut back, 0 bases at V and 4 bases at J, with 13 bases in the middle. The CDR3 reads CASSVEAGAFYGYTF. The CDR3, as DNA: TGTGCCAGCAGCGTAGAGGCAGGGGCCTTCTATGGCTACACCTTC. Using reference TRBV9 and TRBJ1-2 for the parts outside the CDR3, the full variable domain is DSGVTQTPKHLITATGQRVTLRCSPRSGDLSVYWYQQSLDQGLQFLIQYYNGEERAKGNILERFSAQQFPDLHSELNLSSLELGDSALYFCASSVEAGAFYGYTFGSGTRLTVV.

The rearrangement joins TRBV7-2 to TRBJ2-1; 7 bases align to TRBD2. CDR3 size: 14 residues. Per the germline V gene, CDR1 is SGHTA and CDR2 is FQGNSA. After removal of 5 bases from V and 8 bases from J, the junction contained 9 bases not matched to a gene. The CDR3 loop reads CASSPIQGRDEQFF. The CDR3 DNA is TGTGCCAGCAGCCCCATCCAAGGGAGGGATGAGCAGTTCTTC.

The J gene is TRBJ2-7, the V gene TRBV30; 9 nucleotides align to TRBD1. The CDR3 covers 15 residues. V dropped 2 bases and J dropped 3; count of bases not matched to a gene: 8. CDR1 and CDR2 (germline): GTSNPN, SVGIG (reference sequence). CDR3 region: CAWSTGQGMGYEQYF. Here the CDR3 DNA reads TGTGCCTGGAGTACGGGACAGGGAATGGGCTACGAGCAGTACTTC.

The chain is built from TRBV7-2 and TRBJ1-4, with D possibly matching TRBD1 (6 bases). This CDR3 comprises 13 residues. Trimming pared 5 bases from V and 8 bases from J, leaving 12 bases between. CDR1 SGHTA and CDR2 FQGNSA come from the germline V gene. As DNA, the CDR3 is TGTGCCAGCAGCCCCGGGACAAGGGAAAAACTGTTTTTT. Its translation: CASSPGTREKLFF.

This rearrangement joins TRBV25-1 to TRBJ2-1; perhaps TRBD1 as D (5 bases). The CDR3 consists of 13 residues. V lost 6 bases, J lost 7 bases, and 13 bases lay in between. The germline V gene encodes CDR1 MGHDK and CDR2 SYGVNS. The CDR3 reads CASSRVVDNEQFF. The CDR3 nucleotides are TGTGCCAGCAGCAGGGTGGTGGATAATGAGCAGTTCTTC.

This clone was seen once. The V gene is TRBV6-6, the J gene TRBJ2-3; 11 bases agree with TRBD2. The CDR3 runs to 15 residues. Germline loops: CDR1 MNHNY, CDR2 SVGAGI (reference sequence). The V segment lost 5 bases and the J segment 5 bases; nucleotides outside the gene matches: 6. CDR3 protein: CASSTGLAGGDTQYF. The CDR3 region has the DNA TGTGCCAGCAGTACCGGACTAGCGGGTGGAGATACGCAGTATTTT.

This CDR3 reads CASAGTGRYGYTF. DNA of the CDR3: TGTGCCAGTGCCGGGACAGGGCGCTATGGCTACACCTTC. The chain employs TRBV2 and TRBJ1-2; 9 bases are shared with TRBD1. The germline V gene has CDR1 SNHLY and CDR2 FYNNEI. The CDR3 loop spans 13 amino acids. Trimming removed 9 bases from V and 4 bases from J; junction bases left unmatched: 6.

The V and J genes are TRBV18 and TRBJ1-1; D is uncertain. Trimming took 4 bases from V and 2 from J, leaving 11 bases between them. This CDR3 spans 14 amino acids. The germline gives CDR1 KGHSH, CDR2 LQKENI. CDR3 DNA: TGTGCCAGCTCACAGAGGGAGGGAAACACTGAAGCTTTCTTT. Encoded protein: CASSQREGNTEAFF. Full variable domain (rest looked up from reference TRBV18 and TRBJ1-1): NAGVMQNPRHLVRRRGQEARLRCSPMKGHSHVYWYRQLPEEGLKFMVYLQKENIIDESGMPKERFSAEFPKEGPSILRIQQVVRGDSAAYFCASSQREGNTEAFFGQGTRLTVV.

This chain links TRBV30 with TRBJ2-1; possibly TRBD2 for D (6 bases). The CDR3 totals 13 residues. CDR1 GTSNPN and CDR2 SVGIG come from the germline V gene (reference sequence). Trimming removed 0 bases at V and 5 bases at J, with 8 bases between. CDR3 nucleotides: TGTGCCTGGAGTGTAGGCGGGGACAATGAGCAGTTCTTC. Amino acid sequence: CAWSVGGDNEQFF.

V and J are TRBV18 and TRBJ2-5; tentative D call: TRBD1 (6 bases). Trimming shortened V by 3 bases and J by 2 bases, and 10 bases separated the two germline ends. Germline CDR1 and CDR2: KGHSH and LQKENI. The CDR3 sequence is 14 residues long. The CDR3 is CASSPRDIQETQYF. CDR3 DNA sequence: TGTGCCAGCTCACCTCGGGACATTCAAGAGACCCAGTACTTC.

The V and J genes are TRBV6-5 and TRBJ1-4; no firm D call. The CDR3 has 14 amino acids. The V and J ends lost 3 bases and 8 bases respectively, with 13 bases between them. The V gene's germline CDR1 is MNHEY and CDR2 SVGAGI. This CDR3 is CASSYTAAGEKLFF. CDR3 DNA: TGTGCCAGCAGTTATACCGCGGCGGGAGAAAAACTGTTTTTT.

This clone was recorded only once. This sequence joins TRBV7-2 and TRBJ1-1; D gene ambiguous. Trimming shortened V by 3 bases and J by 3 bases, and 14 bases separated the two germline ends. The CDR3 loop spans 15 amino acids. Germline V gene data show CDR1 as SGHTA and CDR2 as FQGNSA. The DNA for the CDR3 is TGTGCCAGCAGCTTGGAGATGATCGAATACACTGAAGCTTTCTTT. It yields the protein CASSLEMIEYTEAFF.

The chain recombines TRBV7-9 with TRBJ1-4; weak D call: TRBD1 (6 bases). V dropped 8 bases and J dropped 0 bases, with 25 bases sitting between them. This CDR3 comprises 19 residues. Per germline, CDR1 SEHNR and CDR2 FQNEAQ (reference sequence). This CDR3 is CASRPNAQGKIATNEKLFF. The CDR3 nucleotides read TGTGCCAGCCGCCCTAATGCACAGGGAAAGATAGCAACTAATGAAAAACTGTTTTTT.

The chain has TRBV6-5 and TRBJ1-2, with D unresolved. The CDR3 has 14 amino acids. The V and J ends lost 4 bases and 4 bases respectively, with 13 bases between them. The V gene's germline CDR1 is MNHEY and CDR2 SVGAGI. The CDR3 spells CASSSGSFPYGYTF. For the CDR3, the DNA is TGTGCCAGCAGTTCGGGATCCTTCCCCTATGGCTACACCTTC.

The chain joins TRBV18 to TRBJ2-7, with 8 bases identical to TRBD1. This CDR3 spans 16 amino acids. Trimming cost V 6 bases and J 4 bases; bases outside gene matches: 14. CDR1 is KGHSH and CDR2 is LQKENI in the germline V gene. For the CDR3, the DNA is TGTGCCAGCTCCTCAAACCAAGGACAGGGTATTTACGAGCAGTACTTC. Residues: CASSSNQGQGIYEQYF.